The clone carrying this TCR beta chain was recorded a few times. Its specificity is not known. The study left out patients who had uncontrolled infection, other autoimmune disease, pregnancy or lactation. PBMCs were sourced from approximately 9 ml fresh peripheral blood. This sample is drawn from a study of T cells in Graves' hyperthyroidism and ophthalmopathy. V was shortened by 3 bases and J by 5 bases, with 13 bases between the two germline ends. The CDR3 is 14 residues long. The germline V gene encodes CDR1 KGHSH and CDR2 LQKENI. Amplified TCR beta CDR3 regions came from RNA transcripts. The primer set for the first-round RT-PCR of the TCR CDR3 was HTBI. TCRdb fed the multiplex PCR reads into MiXCR, producing one record per CDR3 protein. The sample carries under 550,000 distinct CDR3 sequences, just under 20% recorded once. General study points: Expanded thyroid clonotypes (above 0.001) were mostly also found in blood. Ophthalmopathy stood apart from stable hyperthyroidism in a 13 V-J model.

The chain is built from TRBV18 and TRBJ2-5, with a tentative D call TRBD2 (6 bases). The sample comprised blood. The clonotype was recovered from a man aged 40-50 years with Graves' ophthalmopathy. In DNA, the CDR3 is TGTGCCAGCTCACCCCAGGCGGGATTCGAGACCCAGTACTTC. Translating gives CASSPQAGFETQYF.